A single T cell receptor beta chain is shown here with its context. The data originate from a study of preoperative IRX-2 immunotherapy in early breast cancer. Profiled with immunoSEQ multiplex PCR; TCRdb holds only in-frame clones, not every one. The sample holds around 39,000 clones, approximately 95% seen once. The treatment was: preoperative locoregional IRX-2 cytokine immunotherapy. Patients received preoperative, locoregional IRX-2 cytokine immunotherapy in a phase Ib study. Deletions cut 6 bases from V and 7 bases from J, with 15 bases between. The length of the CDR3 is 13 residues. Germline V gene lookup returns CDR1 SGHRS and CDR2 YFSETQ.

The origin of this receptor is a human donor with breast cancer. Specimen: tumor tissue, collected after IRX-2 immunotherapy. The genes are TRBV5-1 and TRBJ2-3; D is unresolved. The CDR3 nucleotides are TGCGCCAGCACACTGGGTGAACTATATACGCAGTATTTT. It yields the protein CASTLGELYTQYF.